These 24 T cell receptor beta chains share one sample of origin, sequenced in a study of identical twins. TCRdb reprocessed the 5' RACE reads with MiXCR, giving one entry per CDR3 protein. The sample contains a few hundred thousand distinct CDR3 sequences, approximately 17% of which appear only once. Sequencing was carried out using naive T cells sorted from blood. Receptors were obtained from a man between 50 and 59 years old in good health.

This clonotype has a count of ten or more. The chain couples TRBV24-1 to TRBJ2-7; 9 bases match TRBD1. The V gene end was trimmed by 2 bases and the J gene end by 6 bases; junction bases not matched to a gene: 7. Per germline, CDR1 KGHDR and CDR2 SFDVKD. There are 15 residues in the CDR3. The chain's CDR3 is CATSDSGTGIAEQYF. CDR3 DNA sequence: TGTGCCACCAGTGATTCCGGGACAGGGATCGCCGAGCAGTACTTC.

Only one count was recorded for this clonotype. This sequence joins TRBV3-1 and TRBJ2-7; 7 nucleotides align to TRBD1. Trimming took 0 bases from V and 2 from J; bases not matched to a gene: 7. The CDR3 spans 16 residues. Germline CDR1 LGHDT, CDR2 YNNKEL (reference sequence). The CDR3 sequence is CASSQDSGDSAYEQYF. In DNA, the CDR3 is TGTGCCAGCAGCCAAGATTCAGGGGACAGTGCCTACGAGCAGTACTTC.

CDR3 region: CASSIALSGTASYEQYF. The CDR3 DNA reads as TGTGCCAGTAGTATAGCTTTGTCCGGGACAGCCTCCTACGAGCAGTACTTC. The V call is TRBV19, the J call TRBJ2-7; 7 nucleotides align to TRBD1. Per the germline V gene, CDR1 is LNHDA and CDR2 is SQIVND (reference sequence). With 1 base clipped from V and 0 bases from J, the junction kept 9 bases outside the gene matches. CDR3 length: 17 amino acids.

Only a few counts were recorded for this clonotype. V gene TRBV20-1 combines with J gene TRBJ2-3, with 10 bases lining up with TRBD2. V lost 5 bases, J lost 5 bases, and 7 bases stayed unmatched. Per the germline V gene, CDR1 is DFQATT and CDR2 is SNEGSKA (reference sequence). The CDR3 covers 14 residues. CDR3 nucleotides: TGCAGTGCTTTGGGTACTAGCGGGGAAGATACGCAGTATTTT. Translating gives CSALGTSGEDTQYF.

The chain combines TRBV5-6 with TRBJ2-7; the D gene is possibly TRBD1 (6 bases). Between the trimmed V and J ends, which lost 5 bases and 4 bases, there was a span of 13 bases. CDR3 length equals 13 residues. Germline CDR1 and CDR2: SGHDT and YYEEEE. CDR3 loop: CASRRRGHYEQYF. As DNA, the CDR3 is TGTGCCAGCAGGCGTCGGGGACATTACGAGCAGTACTTC.

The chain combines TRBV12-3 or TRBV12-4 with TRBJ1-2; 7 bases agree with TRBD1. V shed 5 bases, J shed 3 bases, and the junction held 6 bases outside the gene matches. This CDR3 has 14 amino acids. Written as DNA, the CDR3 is TGTGCCAGCAGTCAGACAGGGAAATACTATGGCTACACCTTC. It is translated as CASSQTGKYYGYTF.

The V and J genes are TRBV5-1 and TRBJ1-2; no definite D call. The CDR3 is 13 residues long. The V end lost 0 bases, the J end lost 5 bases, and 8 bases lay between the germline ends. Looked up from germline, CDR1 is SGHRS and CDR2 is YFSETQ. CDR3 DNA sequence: TGCGCCAGCAGCTTGGAGCGGAATTATGGCTACACCTTC. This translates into CASSLERNYGYTF.

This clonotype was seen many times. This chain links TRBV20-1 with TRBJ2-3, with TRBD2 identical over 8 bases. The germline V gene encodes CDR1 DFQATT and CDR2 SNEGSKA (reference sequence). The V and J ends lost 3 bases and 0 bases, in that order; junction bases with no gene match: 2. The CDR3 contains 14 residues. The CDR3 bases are TGCAGTGCTAGCACTAGCGGTAGCACAGATACGCAGTATTTT. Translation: CSASTSGSTDTQYF.

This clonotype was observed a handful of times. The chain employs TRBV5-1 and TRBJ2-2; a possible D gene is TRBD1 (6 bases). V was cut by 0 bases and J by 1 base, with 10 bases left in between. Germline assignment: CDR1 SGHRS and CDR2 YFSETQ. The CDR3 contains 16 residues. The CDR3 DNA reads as TGCGCCAGCAGCTTGGTTCAGGGGAGGAACACCGGGGAGCTGTTTTTT. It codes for CASSLVQGRNTGELFF.

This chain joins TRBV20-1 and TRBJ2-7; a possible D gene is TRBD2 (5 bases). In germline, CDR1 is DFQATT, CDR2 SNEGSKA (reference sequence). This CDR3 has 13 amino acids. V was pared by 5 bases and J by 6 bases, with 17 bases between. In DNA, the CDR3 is TGCAGTGCTCCCGGGAAAGGGTTGATCGAGCAGTACTTC. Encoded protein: CSAPGKGLIEQYF.

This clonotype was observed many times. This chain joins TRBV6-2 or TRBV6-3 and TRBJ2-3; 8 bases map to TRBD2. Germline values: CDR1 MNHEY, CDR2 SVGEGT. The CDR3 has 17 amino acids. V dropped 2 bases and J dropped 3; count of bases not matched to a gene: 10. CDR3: CASSYPSNSGETDTQYF. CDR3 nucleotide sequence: TGTGCCAGCAGTTACCCCAGCAATAGCGGGGAAACAGATACGCAGTATTTT.

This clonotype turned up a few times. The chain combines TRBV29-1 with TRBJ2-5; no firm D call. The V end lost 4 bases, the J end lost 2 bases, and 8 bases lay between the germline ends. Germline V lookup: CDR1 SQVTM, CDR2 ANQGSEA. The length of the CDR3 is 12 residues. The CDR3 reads CSVVDAQETQYF. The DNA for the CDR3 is TGCAGCGTTGTGGACGCTCAAGAGACCCAGTACTTC.

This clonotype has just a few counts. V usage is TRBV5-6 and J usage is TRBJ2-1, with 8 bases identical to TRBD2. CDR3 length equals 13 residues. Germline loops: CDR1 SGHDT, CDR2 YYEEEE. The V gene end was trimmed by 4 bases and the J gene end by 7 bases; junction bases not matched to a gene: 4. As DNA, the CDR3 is TGTGCCAGCAGCCCCGCGGGGGGTAATGAGCAGTTCTTC. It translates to CASSPAGGNEQFF.

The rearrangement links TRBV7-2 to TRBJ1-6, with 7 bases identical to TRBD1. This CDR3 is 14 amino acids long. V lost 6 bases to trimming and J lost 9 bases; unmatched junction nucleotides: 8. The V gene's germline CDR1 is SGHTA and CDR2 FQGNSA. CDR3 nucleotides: TGTGCCAGCAGGGGACAGTCGACGGTTTCACCCCTCCACTTT. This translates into CASRGQSTVSPLHF.

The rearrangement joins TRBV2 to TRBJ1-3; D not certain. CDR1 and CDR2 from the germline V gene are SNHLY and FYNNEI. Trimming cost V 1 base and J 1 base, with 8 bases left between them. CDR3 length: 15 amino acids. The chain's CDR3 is CASSEGGYSGNTIYF. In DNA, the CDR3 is TGTGCCAGCAGTGAAGGCGGCTATTCTGGAAACACCATATATTTT.

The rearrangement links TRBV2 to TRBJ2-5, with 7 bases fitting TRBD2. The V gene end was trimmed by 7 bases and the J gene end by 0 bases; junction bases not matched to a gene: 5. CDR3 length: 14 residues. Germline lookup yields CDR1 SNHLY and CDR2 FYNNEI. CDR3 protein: CASTPREDQETQYF. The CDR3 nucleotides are TGTGCCAGCACCCCACGGGAGGACCAAGAGACCCAGTACTTC.

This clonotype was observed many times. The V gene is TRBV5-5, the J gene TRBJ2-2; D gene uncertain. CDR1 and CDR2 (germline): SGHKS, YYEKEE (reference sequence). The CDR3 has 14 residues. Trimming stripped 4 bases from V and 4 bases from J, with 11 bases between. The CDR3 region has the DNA TGTGCCAGCAGCCCCGGACCGTCCACCGGGGAGCTGTTTTTT. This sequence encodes CASSPGPSTGELFF.

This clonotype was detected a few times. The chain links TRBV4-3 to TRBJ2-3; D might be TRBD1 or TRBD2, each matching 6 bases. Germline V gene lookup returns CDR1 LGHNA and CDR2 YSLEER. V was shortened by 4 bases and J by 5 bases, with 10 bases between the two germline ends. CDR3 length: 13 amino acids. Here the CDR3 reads CASSPGGLDTQYF. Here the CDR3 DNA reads TGCGCCAGCAGCCCTGGGGGGCTAGATACGCAGTATTTT.

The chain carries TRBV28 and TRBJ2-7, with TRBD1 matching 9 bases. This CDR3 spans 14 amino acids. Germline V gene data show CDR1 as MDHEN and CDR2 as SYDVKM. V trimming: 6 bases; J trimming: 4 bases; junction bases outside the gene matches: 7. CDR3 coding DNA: TGTGCCAGCAGGGAACAGGGGGCCCCATACGAGCAGTACTTC. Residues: CASREQGAPYEQYF.

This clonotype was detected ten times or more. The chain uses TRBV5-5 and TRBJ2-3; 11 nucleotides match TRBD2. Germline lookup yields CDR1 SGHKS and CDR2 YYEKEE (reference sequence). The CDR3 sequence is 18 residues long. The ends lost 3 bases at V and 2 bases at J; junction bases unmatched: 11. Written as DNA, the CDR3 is TGTGCCAGCAGCTCTACCCGTTCGACTAGCGGGGTCACAGATACGCAGTATTTT. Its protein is CASSSTRSTSGVTDTQYF.

The CDR3 nucleotides read TGTGCCAGCTCACCAATGGGGCTGTTATCTAATGAAAAACTGTTTTTT. Protein sequence: CASSPMGLLSNEKLFF. V gene TRBV18 combines with J gene TRBJ1-4; possibly TRBD1 for D (5 bases). Between the trimmed V and J ends, which lost 2 bases and 3 bases, there was a span of 13 bases. Per the germline V gene, CDR1 is KGHSH and CDR2 is LQKENI. The CDR3 length is 16 residues.

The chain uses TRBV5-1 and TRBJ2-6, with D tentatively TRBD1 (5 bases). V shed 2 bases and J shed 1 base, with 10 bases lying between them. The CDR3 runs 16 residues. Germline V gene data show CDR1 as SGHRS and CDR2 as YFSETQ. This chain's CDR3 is CASSLSPGSGANVLTF. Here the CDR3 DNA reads TGCGCCAGCAGCTTAAGTCCAGGGTCTGGGGCCAACGTCCTGACTTTC.

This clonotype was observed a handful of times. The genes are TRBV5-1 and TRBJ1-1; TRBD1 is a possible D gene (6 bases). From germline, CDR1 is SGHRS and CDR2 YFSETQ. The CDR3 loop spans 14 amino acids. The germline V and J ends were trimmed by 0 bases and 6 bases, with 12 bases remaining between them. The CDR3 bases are TGCGCCAGCAGCTTGGCCGGGGGCATGGCTGAAGCTTTCTTT. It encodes CASSLAGGMAEAFF.

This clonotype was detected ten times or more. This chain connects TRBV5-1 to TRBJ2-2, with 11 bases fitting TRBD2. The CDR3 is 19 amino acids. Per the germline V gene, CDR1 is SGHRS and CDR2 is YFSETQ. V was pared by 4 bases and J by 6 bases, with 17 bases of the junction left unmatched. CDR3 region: CASSPSSGRRAPLAGELFF. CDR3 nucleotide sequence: TGCGCCAGCAGCCCCTCTAGCGGGAGGCGCGCACCATTGGCCGGGGAGCTGTTTTTT.